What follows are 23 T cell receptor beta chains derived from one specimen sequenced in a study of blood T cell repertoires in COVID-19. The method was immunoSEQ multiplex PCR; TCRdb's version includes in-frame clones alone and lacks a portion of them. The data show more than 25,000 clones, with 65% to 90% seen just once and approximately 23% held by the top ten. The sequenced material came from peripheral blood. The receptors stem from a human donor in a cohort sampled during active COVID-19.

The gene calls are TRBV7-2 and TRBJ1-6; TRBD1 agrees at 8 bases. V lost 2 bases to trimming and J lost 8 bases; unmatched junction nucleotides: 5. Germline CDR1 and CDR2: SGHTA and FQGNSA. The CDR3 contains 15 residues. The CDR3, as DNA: TGTGCCAGCAGCTTAAGGACAGGGAGGGATTCACCCCTCCACTTT. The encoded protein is CASSLRTGRDSPLHF. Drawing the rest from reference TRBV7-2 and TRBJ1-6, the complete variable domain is GAGVSQSPSNKVTEKGKDVELRCDPISGHTALYWYRQSLGQGLEFLIYFQGNSAPDKSGLPSDRFSAERTGGSVSTLTIQRTQQEDSAVYLCASSLRTGRDSPLHFGNGTRLTVT.

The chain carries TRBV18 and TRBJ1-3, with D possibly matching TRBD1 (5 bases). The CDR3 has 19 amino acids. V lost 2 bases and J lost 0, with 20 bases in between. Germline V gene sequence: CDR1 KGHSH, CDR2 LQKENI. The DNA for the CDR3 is TGTGCCAGCTCACCAAACAGCCCTGGGGGGTTGAGCTCTGGAAACACCATATATTTT. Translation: CASSPNSPGGLSSGNTIYF.

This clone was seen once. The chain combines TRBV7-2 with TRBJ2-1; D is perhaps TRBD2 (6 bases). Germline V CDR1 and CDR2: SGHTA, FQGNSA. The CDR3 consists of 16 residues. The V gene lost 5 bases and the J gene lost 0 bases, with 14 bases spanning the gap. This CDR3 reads CASSGGTVSSYNEQFF. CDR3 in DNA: TGTGCCAGCAGCGGGGGGACGGTGAGCTCCTACAATGAGCAGTTCTTC.

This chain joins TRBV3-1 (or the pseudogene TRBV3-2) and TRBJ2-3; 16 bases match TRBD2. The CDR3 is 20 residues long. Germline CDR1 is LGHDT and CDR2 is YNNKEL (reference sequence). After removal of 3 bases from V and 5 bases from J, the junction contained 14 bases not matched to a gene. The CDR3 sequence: CASSQNLGLAGGRGIDTQYF. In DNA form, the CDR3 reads TGTGCCAGCAGCCAGAACCTGGGACTAGCGGGGGGGAGAGGAATAGATACGCAGTATTTT.

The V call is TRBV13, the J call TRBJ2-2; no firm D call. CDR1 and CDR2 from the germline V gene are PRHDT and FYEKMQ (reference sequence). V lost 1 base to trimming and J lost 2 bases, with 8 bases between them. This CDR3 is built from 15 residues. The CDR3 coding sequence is TGTGCCAGCAGCTTAGAACAGCCAAACACCGGGGAGCTGTTTTTT. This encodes CASSLEQPNTGELFF.

The CDR3 here is CASSRDRGLGPLHF. CDR3 bases: TGTGCCAGCAGCCGGGACAGGGGATTAGGCCCCCTCCACTTT. The J gene is TRBJ1-6, the V gene TRBV7-8, with TRBD1 identical over 10 bases. CDR3 length: 14 amino acids. Germline V gene sequence: CDR1 SGHVS, CDR2 FQNEAQ. With 5 bases clipped from V and 13 bases from J, the junction kept 8 bases outside the gene matches.

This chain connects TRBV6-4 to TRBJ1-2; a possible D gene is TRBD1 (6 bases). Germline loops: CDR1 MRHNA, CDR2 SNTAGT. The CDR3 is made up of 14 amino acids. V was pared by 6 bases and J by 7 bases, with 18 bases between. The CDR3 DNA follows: TGTGCCAGCAGATCGGACAGCTTTGGAATTGGCTACACCTTC. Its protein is CASRSDSFGIGYTF.

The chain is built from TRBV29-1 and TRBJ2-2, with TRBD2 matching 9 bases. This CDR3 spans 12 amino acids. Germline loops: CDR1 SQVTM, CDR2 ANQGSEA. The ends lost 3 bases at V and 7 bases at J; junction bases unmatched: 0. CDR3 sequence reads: CSVETSGGELFF. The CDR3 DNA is TGCAGCGTTGAGACTAGCGGCGGGGAGCTGTTTTTT.

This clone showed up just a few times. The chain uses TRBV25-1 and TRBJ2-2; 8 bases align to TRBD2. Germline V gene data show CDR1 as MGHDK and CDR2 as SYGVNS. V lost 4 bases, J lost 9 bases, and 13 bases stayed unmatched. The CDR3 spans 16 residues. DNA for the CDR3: TGTGCCAGCAGTGGAACTAGCGGAGCTTTCCTCAGGGAGCTGTTTTTT. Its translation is CASSGTSGAFLRELFF.

DNA of the CDR3: TGTGCCAGCAGCTTAAGAGGTTCAGATACGCAGTATTTT. It is translated as CASSLRGSDTQYF. The V gene is TRBV7-3, the J gene TRBJ2-3; D is uncertain. The CDR3 spans 13 residues. V lost 1 base and J lost 4, with 6 bases in between. CDR1 is SGHTA, CDR2 FQGTGA, per germline.

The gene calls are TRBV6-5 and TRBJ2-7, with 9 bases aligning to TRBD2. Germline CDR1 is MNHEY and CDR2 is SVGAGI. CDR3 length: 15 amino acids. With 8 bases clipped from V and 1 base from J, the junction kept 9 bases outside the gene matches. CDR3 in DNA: TGTGCCAGCGCGGGGGGGGGAGCTCTATCCTACGAGCAGTACTTC. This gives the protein CASAGGGALSYEQYF.

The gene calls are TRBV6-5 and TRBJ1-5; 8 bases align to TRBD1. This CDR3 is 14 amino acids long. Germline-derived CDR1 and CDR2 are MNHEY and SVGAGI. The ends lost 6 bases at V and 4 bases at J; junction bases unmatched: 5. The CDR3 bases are TGTGCCAGCAGCCGACAGGGGAGAAATCAGCCCCAGCATTTT. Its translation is CASSRQGRNQPQHF.

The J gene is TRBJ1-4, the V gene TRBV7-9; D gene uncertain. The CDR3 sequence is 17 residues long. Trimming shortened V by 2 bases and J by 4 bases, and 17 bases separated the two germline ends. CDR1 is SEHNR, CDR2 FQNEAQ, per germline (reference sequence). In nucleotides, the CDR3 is TGTGCCAGCAGCTTACTCCCTTCTCTCTCCTATAATGAAAAACTGTTTTTT. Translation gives CASSLLPSLSYNEKLFF. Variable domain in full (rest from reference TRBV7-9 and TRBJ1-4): DTGVSQNPRHKITKRGQNVTFRCDPISEHNRLYWYRQTLGQGPEFLTYFQNEAQLEKSRLLSDRFSAERPKGSFSTLEIQRTEQGDSAMYLCASSLLPSLSYNEKLFFGSGTQLSVL.

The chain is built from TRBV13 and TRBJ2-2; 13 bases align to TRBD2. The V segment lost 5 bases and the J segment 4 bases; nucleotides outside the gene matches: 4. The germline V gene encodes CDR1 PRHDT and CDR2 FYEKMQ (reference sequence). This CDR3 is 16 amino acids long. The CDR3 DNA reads TGTGCCAGCAGCCACGGGACTAGCGGGGCCACCGGGGAGCTGTTTTTT. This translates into CASSHGTSGATGELFF.

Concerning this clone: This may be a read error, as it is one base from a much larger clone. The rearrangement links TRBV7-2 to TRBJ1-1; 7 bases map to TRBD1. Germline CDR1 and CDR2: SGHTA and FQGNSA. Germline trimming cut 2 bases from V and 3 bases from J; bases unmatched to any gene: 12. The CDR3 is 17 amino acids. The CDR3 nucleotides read TGTACCAGCAGCTTATTGGTCCTGGGCAGGGGGGACACTGAAGCTTTCTTT. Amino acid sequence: CTSSLLVLGRGDTEAFF.

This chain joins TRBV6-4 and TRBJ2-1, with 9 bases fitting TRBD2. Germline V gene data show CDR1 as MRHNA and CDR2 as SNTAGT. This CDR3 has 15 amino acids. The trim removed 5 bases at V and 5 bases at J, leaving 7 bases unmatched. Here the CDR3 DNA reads TGTGCCAGCAGTCAAATTGGGACTAGCAACAATGAGCAGTTCTTC. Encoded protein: CASSQIGTSNNEQFF.

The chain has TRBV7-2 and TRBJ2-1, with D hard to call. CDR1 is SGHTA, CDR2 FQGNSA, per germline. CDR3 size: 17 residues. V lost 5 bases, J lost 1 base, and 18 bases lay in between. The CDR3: CASSPREPASSYNEQFF. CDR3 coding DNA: TGTGCCAGCAGCCCCCGTGAACCCGCTAGTTCCTACAATGAGCAGTTCTTC. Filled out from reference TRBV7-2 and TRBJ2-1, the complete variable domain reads GAGVSQSPSNKVTEKGKDVELRCDPISGHTALYWYRQSLGQGLEFLIYFQGNSAPDKSGLPSDRFSAERTGGSVSTLTIQRTQQEDSAVYLCASSPREPASSYNEQFFGPGTRLTVL.

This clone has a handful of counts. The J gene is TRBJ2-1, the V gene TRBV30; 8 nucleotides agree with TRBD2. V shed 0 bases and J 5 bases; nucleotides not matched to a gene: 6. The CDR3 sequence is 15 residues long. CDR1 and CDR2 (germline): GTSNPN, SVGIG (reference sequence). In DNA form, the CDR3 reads TGTGCCTGGAGTGTGGCAACTAGCGGTCACAATGAGCAGTTCTTC. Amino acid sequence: CAWSVATSGHNEQFF.

The chain's CDR3 is CASSFGGTGHYEQYF. CDR3 DNA: TGTGCCAGCAGCTTCGGGGGGACAGGGCACTACGAGCAGTACTTC. The V gene is TRBV11-2, the J gene TRBJ2-7; 9 bases line up with TRBD1. V was pared by 3 bases and J by 3 bases, with 6 bases of the junction left unmatched. There are 15 residues in the CDR3. Germline V gene lookup returns CDR1 SGHAT and CDR2 FQNNGV.

In DNA, the CDR3 is TGTGCCAGCACCCCGACCGGGGGGAACACTGAAGCTTTCTTT. Translating it yields CASTPTGGNTEAFF. The chain is built from TRBV6-6 and TRBJ1-1; TRBD1 might be the D (5 bases). Germline CDR1 and CDR2: MNHNY and SVGAGI (reference sequence). CDR3 length: 14 amino acids. Trimming stripped 7 bases from V and 1 base from J, with 13 bases between.

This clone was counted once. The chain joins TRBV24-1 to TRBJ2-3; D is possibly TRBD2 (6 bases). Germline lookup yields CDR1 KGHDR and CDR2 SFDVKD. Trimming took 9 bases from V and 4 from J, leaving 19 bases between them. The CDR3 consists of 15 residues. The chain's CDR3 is CATPHDRGRPDTQYF. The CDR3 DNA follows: TGTGCCACCCCCCACGACCGAGGGAGGCCAGATACGCAGTATTTT.

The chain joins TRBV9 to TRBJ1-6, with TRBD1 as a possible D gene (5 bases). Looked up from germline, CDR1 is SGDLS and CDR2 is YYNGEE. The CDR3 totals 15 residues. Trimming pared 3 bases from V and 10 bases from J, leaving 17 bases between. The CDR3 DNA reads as TGTGCCAGCAGCGCCCAGGGAGGAGTCGGATCACCCCTCCACTTT. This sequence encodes CASSAQGGVGSPLHF.

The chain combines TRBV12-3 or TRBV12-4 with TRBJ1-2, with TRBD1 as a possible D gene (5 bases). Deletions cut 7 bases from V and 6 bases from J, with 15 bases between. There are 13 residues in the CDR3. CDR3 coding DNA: TGTGCCAGCATCTTTTCCTGGGGCCATGGCTACACCTTC. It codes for CASIFSWGHGYTF.